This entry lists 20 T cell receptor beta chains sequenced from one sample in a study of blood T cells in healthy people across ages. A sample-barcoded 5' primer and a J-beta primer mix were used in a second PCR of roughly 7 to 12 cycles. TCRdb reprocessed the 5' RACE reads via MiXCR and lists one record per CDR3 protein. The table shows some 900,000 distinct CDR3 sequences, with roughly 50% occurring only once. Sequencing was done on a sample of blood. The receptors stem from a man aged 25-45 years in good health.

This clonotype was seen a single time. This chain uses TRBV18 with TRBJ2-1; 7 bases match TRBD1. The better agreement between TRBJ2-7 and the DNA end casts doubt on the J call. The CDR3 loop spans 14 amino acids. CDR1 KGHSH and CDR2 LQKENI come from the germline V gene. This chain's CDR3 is CASSPPDRIYEQYF. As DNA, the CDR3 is TGTGCCAGCTCACCCCCGGACAGGATCTACGAGCAGTACTTC.

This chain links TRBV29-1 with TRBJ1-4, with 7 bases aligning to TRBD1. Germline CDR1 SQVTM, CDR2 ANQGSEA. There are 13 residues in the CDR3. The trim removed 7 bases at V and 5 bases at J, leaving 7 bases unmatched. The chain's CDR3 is CSAGGGRNEKLFF. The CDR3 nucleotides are TGCAGCGCCGGAGGGGGCAGGAATGAAAAACTGTTTTTT.

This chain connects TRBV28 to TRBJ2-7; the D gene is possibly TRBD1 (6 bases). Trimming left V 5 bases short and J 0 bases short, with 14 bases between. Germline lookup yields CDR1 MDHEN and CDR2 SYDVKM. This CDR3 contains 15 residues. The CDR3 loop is CASSPDTDSSYEQYF. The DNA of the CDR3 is TGTGCCAGCAGTCCCGACACGGACAGCTCCTACGAGCAGTACTTC.

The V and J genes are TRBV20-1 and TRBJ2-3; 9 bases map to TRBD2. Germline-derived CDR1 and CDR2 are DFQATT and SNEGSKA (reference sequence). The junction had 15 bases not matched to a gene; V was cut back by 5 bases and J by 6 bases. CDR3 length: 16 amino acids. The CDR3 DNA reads TGCAGTGCTCAACCGGCTAGCGGGGCCCCGGGGGATACGCAGTATTTT. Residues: CSAQPASGAPGDTQYF.

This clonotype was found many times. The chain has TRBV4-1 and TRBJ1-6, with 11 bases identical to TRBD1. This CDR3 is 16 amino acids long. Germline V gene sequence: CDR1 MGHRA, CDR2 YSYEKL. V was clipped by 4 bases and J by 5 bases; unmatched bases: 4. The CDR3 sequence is CASSRGQGVDNSPLHF. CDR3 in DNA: TGCGCCAGCAGCCGGGGACAGGGGGTCGATAATTCACCCCTCCACTTT.

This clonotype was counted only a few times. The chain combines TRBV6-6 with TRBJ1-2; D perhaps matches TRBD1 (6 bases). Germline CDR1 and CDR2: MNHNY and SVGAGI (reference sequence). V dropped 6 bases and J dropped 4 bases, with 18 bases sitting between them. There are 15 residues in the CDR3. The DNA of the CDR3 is TGTGCCAGCAGCCATATCGTCGGACAGATCTATGGCTACACCTTC. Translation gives CASSHIVGQIYGYTF.

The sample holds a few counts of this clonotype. The CDR3 here is CASTSGGYQETQYF. The CDR3 DNA is TGTGCCAGCACCTCTGGGGGGTACCAAGAGACCCAGTACTTC. The J gene is TRBJ2-5, the V gene TRBV7-9; D may be TRBD2 (6 bases). The CDR3 runs to 14 residues. Germline V gene lookup returns CDR1 SEHNR and CDR2 FQNEAQ (reference sequence). V was shortened by 7 bases and J by 0 bases, with 12 bases between the two germline ends.

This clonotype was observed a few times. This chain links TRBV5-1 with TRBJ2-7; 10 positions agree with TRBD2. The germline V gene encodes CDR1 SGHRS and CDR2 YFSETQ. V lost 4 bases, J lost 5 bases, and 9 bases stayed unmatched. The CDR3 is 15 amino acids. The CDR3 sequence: CASSPAGTSVHEQYF. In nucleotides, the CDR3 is TGCGCCAGCAGCCCGGCCGGGACTAGCGTCCACGAGCAGTACTTC. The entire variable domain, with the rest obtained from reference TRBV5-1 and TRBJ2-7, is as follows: KAGVTQTPRYLIKTRGQQVTLSCSPISGHRSVSWYQQTPGQGLQFLFEYFSETQRNKGNFPGRFSGRQFSNSRSEMNVSTLELGDSALYLCASSPAGTSVHEQYFGPGTRLTVT.

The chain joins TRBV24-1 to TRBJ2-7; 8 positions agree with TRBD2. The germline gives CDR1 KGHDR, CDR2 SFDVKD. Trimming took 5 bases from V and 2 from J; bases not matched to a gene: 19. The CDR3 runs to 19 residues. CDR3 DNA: TGTGCCACCAGTGCCTCGATAGGTGGGAGTAGCGGGAAGACCTACGAGCAGTACTTC. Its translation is CATSASIGGSSGKTYEQYF.

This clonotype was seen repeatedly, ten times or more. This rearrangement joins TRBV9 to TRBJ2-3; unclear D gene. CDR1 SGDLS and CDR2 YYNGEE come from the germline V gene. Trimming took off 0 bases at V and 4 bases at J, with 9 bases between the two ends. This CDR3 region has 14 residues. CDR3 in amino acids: CASSVDVWADTQYF. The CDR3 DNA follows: TGTGCCAGCAGCGTAGATGTATGGGCAGATACGCAGTATTTT.

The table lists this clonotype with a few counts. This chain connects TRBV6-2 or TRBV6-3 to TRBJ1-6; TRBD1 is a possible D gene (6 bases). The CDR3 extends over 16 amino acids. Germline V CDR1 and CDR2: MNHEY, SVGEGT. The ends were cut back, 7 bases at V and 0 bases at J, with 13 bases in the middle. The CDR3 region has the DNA TGTGCCAGCAAACCGGACAGTTTCTCCTATAATTCACCCCTCCACTTT. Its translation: CASKPDSFSYNSPLHF.

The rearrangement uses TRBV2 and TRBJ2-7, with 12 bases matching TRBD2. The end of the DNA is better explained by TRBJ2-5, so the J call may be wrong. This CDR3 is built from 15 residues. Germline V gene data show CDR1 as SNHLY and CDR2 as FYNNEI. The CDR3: CASKNPTSGGETQYF. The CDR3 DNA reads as TGTGCCAGCAAGAACCCGACTAGCGGGGGTGAGACCCAGTACTTC.

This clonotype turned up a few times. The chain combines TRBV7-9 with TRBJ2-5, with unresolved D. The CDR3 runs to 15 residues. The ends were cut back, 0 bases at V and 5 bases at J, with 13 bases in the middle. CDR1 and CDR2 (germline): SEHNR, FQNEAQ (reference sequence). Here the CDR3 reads CASSLASARWETQYF. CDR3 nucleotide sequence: TGTGCCAGCAGCTTAGCATCGGCAAGGTGGGAGACCCAGTACTTC.

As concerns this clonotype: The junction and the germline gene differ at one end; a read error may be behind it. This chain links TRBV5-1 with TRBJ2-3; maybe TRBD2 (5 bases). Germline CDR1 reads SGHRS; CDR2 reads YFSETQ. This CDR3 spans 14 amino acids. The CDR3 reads CASSTSASTDTQYF. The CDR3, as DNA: TGTGCCAGCAGTACTAGTGCCTCCACAGATACGCAGTATTTT.

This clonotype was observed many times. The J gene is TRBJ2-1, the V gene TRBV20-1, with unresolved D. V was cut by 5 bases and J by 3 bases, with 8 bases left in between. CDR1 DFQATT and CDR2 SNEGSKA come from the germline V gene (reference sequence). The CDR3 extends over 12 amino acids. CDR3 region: CSASAVYNEQFF. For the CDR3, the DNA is TGCAGTGCTTCGGCGGTCTACAATGAGCAGTTCTTC.

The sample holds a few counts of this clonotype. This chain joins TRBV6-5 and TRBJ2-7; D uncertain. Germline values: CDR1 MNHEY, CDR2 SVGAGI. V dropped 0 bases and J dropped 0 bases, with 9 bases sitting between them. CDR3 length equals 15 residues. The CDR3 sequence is CASSYSAKSSYEQYF. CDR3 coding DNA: TGTGCCAGCAGTTACTCGGCCAAAAGCTCCTACGAGCAGTACTTC.

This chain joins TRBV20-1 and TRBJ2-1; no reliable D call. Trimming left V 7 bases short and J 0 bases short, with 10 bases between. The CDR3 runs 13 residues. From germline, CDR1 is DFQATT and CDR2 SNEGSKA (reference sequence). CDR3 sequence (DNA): TGCAGTGGAGTACCCGGCTCCTACAATGAGCAGTTCTTC. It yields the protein CSGVPGSYNEQFF.

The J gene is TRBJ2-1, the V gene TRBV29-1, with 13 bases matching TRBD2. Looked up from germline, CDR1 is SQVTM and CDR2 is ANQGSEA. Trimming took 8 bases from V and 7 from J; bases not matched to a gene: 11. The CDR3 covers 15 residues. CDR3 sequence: CSIPPGLAGFNEQFF. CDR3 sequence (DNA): TGCAGCATCCCCCCGGGACTAGCGGGGTTTAATGAGCAGTTCTTC.

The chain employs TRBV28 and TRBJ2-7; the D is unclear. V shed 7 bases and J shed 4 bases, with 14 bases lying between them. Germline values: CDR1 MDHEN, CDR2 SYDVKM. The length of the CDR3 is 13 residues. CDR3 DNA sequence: TGTGCCAGCACTAGGCAGCCTGCTTACGAGCAGTACTTC. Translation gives CASTRQPAYEQYF. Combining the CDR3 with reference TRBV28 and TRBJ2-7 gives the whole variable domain DVKVTQSSRYLVKRTGEKVFLECVQDMDHENMFWYRQDPGLGLRLIYFSYDVKMKEKGDIPEGYSVSREKKERFSLILESASTNQTSMYLCASTRQPAYEQYFGPGTRLTVT.

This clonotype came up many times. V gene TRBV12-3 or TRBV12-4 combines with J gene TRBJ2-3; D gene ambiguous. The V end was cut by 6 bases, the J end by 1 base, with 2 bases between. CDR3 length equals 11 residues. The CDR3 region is CASSRTDTQYF. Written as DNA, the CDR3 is TGTGCCAGCAGCCGCACAGATACGCAGTATTTT.